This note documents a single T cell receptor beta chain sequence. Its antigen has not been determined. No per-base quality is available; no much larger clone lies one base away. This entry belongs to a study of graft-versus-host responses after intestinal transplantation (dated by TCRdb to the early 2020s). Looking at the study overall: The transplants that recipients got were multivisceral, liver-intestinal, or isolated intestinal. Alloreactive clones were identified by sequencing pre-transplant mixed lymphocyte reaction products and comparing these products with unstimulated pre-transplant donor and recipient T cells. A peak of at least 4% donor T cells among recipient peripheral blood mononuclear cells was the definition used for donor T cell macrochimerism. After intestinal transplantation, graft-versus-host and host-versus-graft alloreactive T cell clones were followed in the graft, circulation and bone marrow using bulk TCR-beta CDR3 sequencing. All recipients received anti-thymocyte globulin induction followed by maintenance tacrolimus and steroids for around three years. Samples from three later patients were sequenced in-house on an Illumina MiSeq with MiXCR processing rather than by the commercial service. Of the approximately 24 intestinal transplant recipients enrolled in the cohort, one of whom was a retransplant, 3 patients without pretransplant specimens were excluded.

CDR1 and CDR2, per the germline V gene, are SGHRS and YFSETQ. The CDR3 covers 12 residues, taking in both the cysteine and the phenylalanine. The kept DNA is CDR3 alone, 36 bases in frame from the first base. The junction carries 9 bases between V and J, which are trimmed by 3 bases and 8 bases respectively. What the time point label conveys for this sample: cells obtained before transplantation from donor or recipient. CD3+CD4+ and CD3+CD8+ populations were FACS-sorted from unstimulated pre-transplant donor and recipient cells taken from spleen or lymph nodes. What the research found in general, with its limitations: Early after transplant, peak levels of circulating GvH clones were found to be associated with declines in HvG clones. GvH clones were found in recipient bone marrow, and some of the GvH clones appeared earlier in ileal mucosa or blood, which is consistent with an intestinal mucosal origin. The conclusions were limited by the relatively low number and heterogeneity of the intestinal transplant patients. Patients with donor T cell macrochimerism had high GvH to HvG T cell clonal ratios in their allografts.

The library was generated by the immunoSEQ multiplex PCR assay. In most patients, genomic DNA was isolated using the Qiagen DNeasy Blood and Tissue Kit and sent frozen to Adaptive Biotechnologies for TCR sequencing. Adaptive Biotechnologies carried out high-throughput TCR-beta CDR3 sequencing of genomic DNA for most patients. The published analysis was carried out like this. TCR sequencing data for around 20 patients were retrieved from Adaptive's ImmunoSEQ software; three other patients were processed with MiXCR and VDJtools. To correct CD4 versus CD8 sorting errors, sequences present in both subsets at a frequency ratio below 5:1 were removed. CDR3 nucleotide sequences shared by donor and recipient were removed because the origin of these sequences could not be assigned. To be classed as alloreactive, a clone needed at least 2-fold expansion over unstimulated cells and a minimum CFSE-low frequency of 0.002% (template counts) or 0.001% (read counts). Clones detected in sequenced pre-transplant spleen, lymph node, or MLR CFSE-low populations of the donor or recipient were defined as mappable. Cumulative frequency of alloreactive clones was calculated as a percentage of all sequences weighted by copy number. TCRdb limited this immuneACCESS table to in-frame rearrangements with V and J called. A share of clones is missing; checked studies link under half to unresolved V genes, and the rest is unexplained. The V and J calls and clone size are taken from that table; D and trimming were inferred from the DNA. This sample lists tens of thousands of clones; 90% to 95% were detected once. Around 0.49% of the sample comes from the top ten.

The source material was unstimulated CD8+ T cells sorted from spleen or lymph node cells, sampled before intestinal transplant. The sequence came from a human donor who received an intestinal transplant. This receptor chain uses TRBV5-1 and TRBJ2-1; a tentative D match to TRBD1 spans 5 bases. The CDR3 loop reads CASSWVGDEQFF. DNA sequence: TGCGCCAGCAGCTGGGTAGGGGATGAGCAGTTCTTC.